This T cell receptor beta chain is from a study of CD8 T cells in ankylosing spondylitis. Study observations and caveats: What seemed typical of ankylosing spondylitis blood was a TCR beta motif built from about eight highly homologous variants. Some motif variants were previously reported in reactive arthritis synovial fluid and blood. Disease-linked clones were CD8+ and relatively rare in peripheral blood.

This CDR3 has 13 amino acids. Germline assignment: CDR1 MDHEN and CDR2 SYDVKM. Between the trimmed V and J ends, which lost 2 bases and 11 bases, there was a span of 15 bases. On this clonotype: Its target is unknown.

TCR beta libraries were made by quantitative 5'-RACE with molecular barcodes. TCRdb redid the calling of the 5' RACE reads with MiXCR, one entry per CDR3 protein. The sample shows around 250,000 distinct CDR3 sequences, roughly 32% of them seen only once. This sequence joins TRBV28 and TRBJ1-2; D uncertain. This sequence was found in a male donor with ankylosing spondylitis or in good health (not recorded which). Sequencing used blood, either unsorted or a sorted T cell fraction (not recorded which). CDR3 residues: CASSLQVESRYTF. The CDR3 nucleotides are TGTGCCAGCAGTTTACAGGTCGAGAGTCGGTACACCTTC.